These 8 T cell receptor beta chains originate from one sample sequenced in a study of cytomegalovirus exposure and HLA in healthy donors (TCRdb year 2017). The library was made by the immunoSEQ multiplex PCR assay. The multiplex PCR relied on a mix of 60 forward primers for TCR Vbeta segments and 13 reverse primers for TCR Jbeta segments. The table was pulled from immuneACCESS by TCRdb, which kept in-frame rearrangements only. Such tables lose some clones; where checked, under half of the loss comes from unresolved V genes, and the rest has no known cause. Within this sample are about 160,000 clones, with around four fifths of them counted one time only. The ten biggest clones cover roughly 1.9% of the sample. Sequenced material: PBMCs. The receptors were gathered from a young man in good health and CMV-seronegative.

This clone was detected once. The V and J genes are TRBV7-9 and TRBJ2-7, with D possibly being TRBD2 (5 bases). The ends were cut back, 5 bases at V and 9 bases at J, with 11 bases in the middle. The CDR3 is 11 residues long. Per germline, CDR1 SEHNR and CDR2 FQNEAQ (reference sequence). The CDR3 sequence: CASSPVGGQYF. The CDR3, as DNA: TGTGCCAGCAGCCCAGTTGGAGGGCAGTACTTC.

The chain is built from TRBV5-1 and TRBJ1-5; D remains ambiguous. Germline lookup yields CDR1 SGHRS and CDR2 YFSETQ. This CDR3 region has 14 residues. V shed 0 bases and J shed 3 bases, with 7 bases lying between them. The CDR3 region is CASSLAGSNQPQHF. Here the CDR3 DNA reads TGCGCCAGCAGCTTGGCCGGGTCCAATCAGCCCCAGCATTTT.

This chain links TRBV9 with TRBJ2-3; weak D call: TRBD1 (6 bases). V lost 5 bases and J 3 bases, leaving 13 bases between the germline ends. CDR1 and CDR2 from the germline V gene are SGDLS and YYNGEE. The CDR3 has 14 residues. The DNA for the CDR3 is TGTGCCAGCAGTTTTACGGACAGAACAGATACGCAGTATTTT. This gives the protein CASSFTDRTDTQYF. Full variable domain (missing parts from reference TRBV9 and TRBJ2-3): DSGVTQTPKHLITATGQRVTLRCSPRSGDLSVYWYQQSLDQGLQFLIQYYNGEERAKGNILERFSAQQFPDLHSELNLSSLELGDSALYFCASSFTDRTDTQYFGPGTRLTVL.

V is TRBV11-1 and J is TRBJ1-1; TRBD1 might be the D (5 bases). V lost 5 bases and J 4 bases, leaving 14 bases between the germline ends. The CDR3 spans 14 residues. Germline V gene data show CDR1 as SGHAT and CDR2 as FQDESV (reference sequence). This chain's CDR3 is CASSQPDSRTEAFF. Here the CDR3 DNA reads TGTGCCAGCAGCCAACCTGACAGTCGCACTGAAGCTTTCTTT.

V gene TRBV7-9 combines with J gene TRBJ2-2; D remains ambiguous. Germline assignment: CDR1 SEHNR and CDR2 FQNEAQ (reference sequence). The CDR3 extends over 16 amino acids. Deletions cut 5 bases from V and 3 bases from J, with 16 bases between. CDR3 bases: TGTGCCAGCAGCGCGGTTGCCATAATGGACACCGGGGAGCTGTTTTTT. As protein: CASSAVAIMDTGELFF.

The J gene is TRBJ2-7, the V gene TRBV11-2, with 8 bases that match TRBD2. Germline CDR1 reads SGHAT; CDR2 reads FQNNGV. V lost 3 bases, J lost 7 bases, and 8 bases stayed unmatched. CDR3 length equals 14 residues. The CDR3 region is CASSFPGGAVEQYF. Here the CDR3 DNA reads TGTGCCAGCAGCTTTCCGGGAGGGGCGGTGGAGCAGTACTTC.

The chain carries TRBV5-1 and TRBJ2-7; D is perhaps TRBD2 (5 bases). The V gene's germline CDR1 is SGHRS and CDR2 YFSETQ. There are 14 residues in the CDR3. V gave up 0 bases and J gave up 3 bases, with 10 bases separating them. The CDR3 DNA reads as TGCGCCAGCAGCTTGGGGACCGGGAACTACGAGCAGTACTTC. Protein product: CASSLGTGNYEQYF.

This clone was found once. V gene TRBV7-2 combines with J gene TRBJ2-1; a weak D match, TRBD2 (6 bases). The CDR3 contains 15 residues. Between the trimmed V and J ends, which lost 5 bases and 0 bases, there was a span of 11 bases. Germline loops: CDR1 SGHTA, CDR2 FQGNSA. The CDR3 coding sequence is TGTGCCAGCAGCCCGGGGGACCCCTCCTACAATGAGCAGTTCTTC. The encoded protein is CASSPGDPSYNEQFF.